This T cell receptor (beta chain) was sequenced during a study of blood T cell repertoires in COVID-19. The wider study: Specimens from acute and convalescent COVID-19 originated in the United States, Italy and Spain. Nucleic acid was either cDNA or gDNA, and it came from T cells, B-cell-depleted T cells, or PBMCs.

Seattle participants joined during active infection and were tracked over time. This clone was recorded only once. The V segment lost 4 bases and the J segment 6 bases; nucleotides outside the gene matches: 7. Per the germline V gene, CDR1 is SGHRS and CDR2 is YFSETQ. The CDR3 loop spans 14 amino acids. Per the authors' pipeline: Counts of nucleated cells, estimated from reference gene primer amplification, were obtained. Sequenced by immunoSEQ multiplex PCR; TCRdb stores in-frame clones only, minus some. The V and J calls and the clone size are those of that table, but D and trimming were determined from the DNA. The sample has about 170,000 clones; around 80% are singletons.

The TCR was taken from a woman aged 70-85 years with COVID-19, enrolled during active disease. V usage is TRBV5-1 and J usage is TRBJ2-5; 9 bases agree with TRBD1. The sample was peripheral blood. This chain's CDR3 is CASSPGQGLQTQYF. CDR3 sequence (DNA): TGCGCCAGCAGCCCGGGACAGGGTTTGCAGACCCAGTACTTC.